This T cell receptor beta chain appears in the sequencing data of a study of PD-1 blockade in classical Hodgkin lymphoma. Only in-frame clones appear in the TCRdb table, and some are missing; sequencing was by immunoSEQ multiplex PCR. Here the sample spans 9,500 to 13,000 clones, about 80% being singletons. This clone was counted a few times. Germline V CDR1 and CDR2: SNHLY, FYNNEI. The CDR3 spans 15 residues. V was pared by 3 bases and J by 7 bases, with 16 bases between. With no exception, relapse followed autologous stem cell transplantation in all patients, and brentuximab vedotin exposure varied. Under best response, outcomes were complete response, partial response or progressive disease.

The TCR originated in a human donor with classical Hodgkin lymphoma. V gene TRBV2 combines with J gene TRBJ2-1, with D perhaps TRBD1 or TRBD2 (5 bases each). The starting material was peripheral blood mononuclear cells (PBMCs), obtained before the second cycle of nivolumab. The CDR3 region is CASSDYRGVRNEQFF. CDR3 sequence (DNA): TGTGCCAGCAGTGATTATAGGGGAGTGAGGAATGAGCAGTTCTTC.